Listed below are T cell receptor beta chains from one sample, sequenced in a study of vaccination and CD4 T cells after COVID-19. Their antigens are not known. In TCRdb, the PCR reads were re-called with MiXCR into one record per CDR3 protein. Of a few thousand distinct CDR3 sequences listed, about 21% were seen once; the top ten hold 15%. The sequencing input was CD4+ T cells from blood, cultured in vitro. Receptors were obtained from a human donor who had recovered from COVID-19. The CDR3 runs from the conserved cysteine through the conserved F or W. A D gene is named only where the DNA matches it firmly. Only part of the rows carry a size: once, few, many, or a class if the clone is expanded.

d_gene: .; j_gene: TRBJ2-2; v_gene: TRBV12-3/TRBV12-4; abundance: few; CDR3aa: CASTRRKLNTGELFF; CDR3nt: TGTGCCAGCACTAGACGGAAGCTGAACACCGGGGAGCTGTTTTTT
d_gene: .; j_gene: TRBJ2-2; v_gene: TRBV12-3/TRBV12-4; abundance: once; CDR3aa: CASSLVGTNTGELFF; CDR3nt: TGTGCCAGCAGTTTAGTGGGGACCAACACCGGGGAGCTGTTTTTT
d_gene: .; j_gene: TRBJ1-3; v_gene: TRBV6-5; abundance: few; CDR3aa: CASSYDTGISSGNTIYF; CDR3nt: TGTGCCAGCAGTTACGACACGGGGATCAGCTCTGGAAACACCATATATTTT
d_gene: .; j_gene: TRBJ2-3; v_gene: TRBV6-5; abundance: few; CDR3aa: CASSYSLPASGGGLDTQYF; CDR3nt: TGTGCCAGCAGTTACTCCTTGCCGGCTTCGGGGGGCGGCTTAGATACGCAGTATTTT
d_gene: .; j_gene: TRBJ2-4; v_gene: TRBV12-3/TRBV12-4; abundance: .; CDR3aa: CASSTGFHLAKNIQYF; CDR3nt: TGTGCCAGCAGCACCGGGTTCCATTTAGCCAAAAACATTCAGTACTTC
d_gene: TRBD2; j_gene: TRBJ2-1; v_gene: TRBV6-5; abundance: .; CDR3aa: CASSYGTSGALNEQFF; CDR3nt: TGTGCCAGCAGTTACGGGACTAGCGGGGCCCTCAATGAGCAGTTCTTC
d_gene: TRBD2; j_gene: TRBJ2-1; v_gene: TRBV7-9; abundance: few; CDR3aa: CASSLAQGLAVHEQFF; CDR3nt: TGTGCCAGCAGCTTAGCGCAGGGACTAGCGGTGCATGAGCAGTTCTTC
d_gene: TRBD1; j_gene: TRBJ1-2; v_gene: TRBV6-1; abundance: .; CDR3aa: CASSRTGENYYGYTF; CDR3nt: TGTGCCAGCAGTAGGACAGGAGAAAACTACTATGGCTACACCTTC
d_gene: .; j_gene: TRBJ2-3; v_gene: TRBV12-3/TRBV12-4; abundance: few; CDR3aa: CASSSPDTQYF; CDR3nt: TGTGCCAGCAGTTCCCCCGATACGCAGTATTTT
d_gene: TRBD1; j_gene: TRBJ2-5; v_gene: TRBV12-5; abundance: .; CDR3aa: CASGPPSGGETQYF; CDR3nt: TGTGCTAGTGGTCCTCCATCAGGGGGAGAGACCCAGTACTTC
d_gene: .; j_gene: TRBJ1-2; v_gene: TRBV5-6; abundance: few; CDR3aa: CASSLGQMEGYTF; CDR3nt: TGTGCCAGCAGCTTGGGACAGATGGAGGGCTACACCTTC
d_gene: .; j_gene: TRBJ1-5; v_gene: TRBV6-1; abundance: medium-sized; CDR3aa: CASNTDSYSNQPQHF; CDR3nt: TGTGCCAGCAACACGGACAGTTATAGCAATCAGCCCCAGCATTTT
d_gene: .; j_gene: TRBJ1-2; v_gene: TRBV5-1; abundance: few; CDR3aa: CASSLVGGRNYGYTF; CDR3nt: TGCGCCAGCAGCTTGGTTGGGGGGCGTAACTATGGCTACACCTTC
d_gene: TRBD1; j_gene: TRBJ1-6; v_gene: TRBV2; abundance: few; CDR3aa: CASRTRDSNNSPLHF; CDR3nt: TGTGCCAGCAGGACCCGGGACAGCAATAATTCACCCCTCCACTTT
d_gene: TRBD1; j_gene: TRBJ2-7; v_gene: TRBV6-1; abundance: few; CDR3aa: CASSVSNTGGQVQNEQYF; CDR3nt: TGTGCCAGCAGTGTTTCTAATACCGGGGGACAGGTGCAGAACGAGCAGTACTTC
d_gene: TRBD1; j_gene: TRBJ2-3; v_gene: TRBV12-5; abundance: medium-sized; CDR3aa: CASGGQGGTDTQYF; CDR3nt: TGTGCTAGTGGCGGACAGGGAGGCACAGATACGCAGTATTTT
d_gene: .; j_gene: TRBJ2-3; v_gene: TRBV7-2; abundance: few; CDR3aa: CASSLEGRTDTQYF; CDR3nt: TGTGCCAGCAGCTTAGAAGGTCGAACAGATACGCAGTATTTT
d_gene: TRBD1; j_gene: TRBJ2-1; v_gene: TRBV12-5; abundance: .; CDR3aa: CASGLATVTGNPTF; CDR3nt: TGTGCTAGTGGTTTGGCGACCGTGACAGGGAATCCTACCTTC
d_gene: .; j_gene: TRBJ1-5; v_gene: TRBV6-1; abundance: few; CDR3aa: CASSDWRVVFSNQPQHF; CDR3nt: TGTGCCAGCAGTGATTGGCGGGTTGTGTTTAGCAATCAGCCCCAGCATTTT
d_gene: .; j_gene: TRBJ1-6; v_gene: TRBV9; abundance: few; CDR3aa: CAAFHNSPLHF; CDR3nt: TGTGCAGCCTTCCATAATTCACCCCTCCACTTT
d_gene: .; j_gene: TRBJ1-3; v_gene: TRBV2; abundance: few; CDR3aa: CASSEVSLQGNTIYF; CDR3nt: TGTGCCAGCAGTGAAGTGAGCCTCCAAGGGAACACCATATATTTT
d_gene: .; j_gene: TRBJ1-5; v_gene: TRBV7-8; abundance: .; CDR3aa: CASSLRQGEAQPQHF; CDR3nt: TGTGCCAGCAGCTTACGGCAGGGAGAGGCTCAGCCCCAGCATTTT